The clone carrying this T cell receptor (beta chain) was detected many times. Its antigen is as yet unknown. This sample was taken from a study of CD8 T cells in ankylosing spondylitis. Findings and limits, study-wide: One TCR beta motif, made up of 7 or 8 highly homologous variants, appeared characteristic of ankylosing spondylitis blood.

The CDR3 runs 13 residues. V was clipped by 4 bases and J by 1 base, with 7 bases between them. TCRdb itself ran the 5' RACE reads through MiXCR, one entry per CDR3 protein. There are 750,000 to 850,000 distinct CDR3 sequences in the sample; 10% to 15% occur only once, and 0.51% lies in the top ten. This sequence originates from a male donor with ankylosing spondylitis. This chain connects TRBV12-3 or TRBV12-4 to TRBJ2-5; no clear D. The sequenced material came from blood, either unsorted or a sorted T cell fraction (not recorded which). CDR3 sequence (DNA): TGTGCCAGCAGTTCTACGACCCAAGAGACCCAGTACTTC. Translated, it gives CASSSTTQETQYF.